One and the same sample provided the 30 T cell receptor beta chains below, sequenced in a study of beta chain features in type 1 diabetes. These TCRs are of unknown antigen specificity. The isolated RNA, all of it, was reverse transcribed, so expressed TCRB transcripts were what got sequenced. Sequencing used immunoSEQ multiplex PCR; TCRdb keeps in-frame clones, though not all of them. The profile shows about 150,000 clones, 10% to 13% of them singletons. Overall study results and limits: All four CD4+ subsets from Type 1 diabetes patients carried moderately but significantly shorter TCRB CDR3s.

The sample consisted of central memory CD4+ T cells from blood. Source of these receptors: a man under 40 with type 1 diabetes.

In this sample, this clone turned up a few times. J is TRBJ2-3 and V is TRBV19, with 8 bases identical to TRBD1. Germline assignment: CDR1 LNHDA and CDR2 SQIVND (reference sequence). V dropped 5 bases and J dropped 5; count of bases not matched to a gene: 9. The CDR3 runs 15 residues. The CDR3 sequence: CASSVGQGTIDTQYF. CDR3 DNA sequence: TGTGCCAGTAGTGTTGGACAGGGAACGATAGATACGCAGTATTTT. The full variable domain, with the rest looked up from reference TRBV19 and TRBJ2-3, is DGGITQSPKYLFRKEGQNVTLSCEQNLNHDAMYWYRQDPGQGLRLIYYSQIVNDFQKGDIAEGYSVSREKKESFPLTVTSAQKNPTAFYLCASSVGQGTIDTQYFGPGTRLTVL.

This sequence joins TRBV7-2 and TRBJ2-5; 9 positions match TRBD1. V gave up 6 bases and J gave up 4 bases; unmatched junction bases: 3. The CDR3 extends over 13 amino acids. Germline CDR1 reads SGHTA; CDR2 reads FQGNSA. CDR3 bases: TGTGCCAGCAGGGCGGGACAGGGAGAGACCCAGTACTTC. Translating gives CASRAGQGETQYF.

This clone was recorded a few times. V is TRBV5-1 and J is TRBJ1-2; D perhaps matches TRBD1 (5 bases). This CDR3 spans 16 amino acids. The V and J ends lost 4 bases and 0 bases respectively, with 16 bases between them. Looked up from germline, CDR1 is SGHRS and CDR2 is YFSETQ. The CDR3 nucleotides read TGCGCCAGCAGCAAGACCGGGACTACGGCTAACTATGGCTACACCTTC. It encodes CASSKTGTTANYGYTF.

This clone has a handful of counts. The chain employs TRBV5-1 and TRBJ1-2; D ambiguous. CDR1 SGHRS and CDR2 YFSETQ come from the germline V gene. With 3 bases removed from V and 10 bases from J, the gap between germline ends came to 13 bases. The CDR3 has 12 residues. The CDR3 DNA reads TGCGCCAGCAGCTACTCCCCAGGCTTCTACACCTTC. This gives the protein CASSYSPGFYTF. The full variable domain, rest sourced from reference TRBV5-1 and TRBJ1-2, is KAGVTQTPRYLIKTRGQQVTLSCSPISGHRSVSWYQQTPGQGLQFLFEYFSETQRNKGNFPGRFSGRQFSNSRSEMNVSTLELGDSALYLCASSYSPGFYTFGSGTRLTVV.

This clone was observed a few times. The chain couples TRBV15 to TRBJ1-2, with 8 positions matching TRBD1. The V and J ends lost 8 bases and 2 bases, in that order; junction bases with no gene match: 10. From germline, CDR1 is LNHNV and CDR2 YYDKDF (reference sequence). The CDR3 is 15 residues long. CDR3 coding DNA: TGTGCCACCGGGAGTAGACAGGGGAACAACTATGGCTACACCTTC. Translated, it gives CATGSRQGNNYGYTF.

This chain links TRBV4-2 with TRBJ2-6, with TRBD1 as a possible D gene (6 bases). Germline V gene lookup returns CDR1 LGHNA and CDR2 YNFKEQ. Trimming took off 0 bases at V and 1 base at J, with 13 bases between the two ends. The CDR3 loop spans 18 amino acids. Here the CDR3 reads CASSQDQDRRSGANVLTF. The CDR3 DNA sequence: TGTGCCAGCAGCCAAGACCAGGACAGACGATCTGGGGCCAACGTCCTGACTTTC.

The rearrangement links TRBV15 to TRBJ1-4, with D tentatively TRBD1 (5 bases). Germline V CDR1 and CDR2: LNHNV, YYDKDF (reference sequence). The CDR3 length is 16 residues. Trimming removed 0 bases at V and 8 bases at J, with 16 bases between. In DNA form, the CDR3 reads TGTGCCACCAGCAGAGATGGGCCGCAGGGTGGAGAAAAACTGTTTTTT. Protein: CATSRDGPQGGEKLFF.

The chain combines TRBV28 with TRBJ2-5; no reliable D call. Per germline, CDR1 MDHEN and CDR2 SYDVKM. Trimming took 6 bases from V and 2 from J, leaving 4 bases between them. The CDR3 is 11 amino acids. The CDR3 loop reads CASRAQETQYF. CDR3 bases: TGTGCCAGCAGGGCACAAGAGACCCAGTACTTC.

This clone came up a few times. V gene TRBV14 combines with J gene TRBJ2-7, with D possibly being TRBD2 (7 bases). Germline V lookup: CDR1 SGHDN, CDR2 FVKESK. CDR3 size: 13 residues. V was clipped by 4 bases and J by 6 bases, with 13 bases between them. The CDR3 nucleotides read TGTGCCAGCAGCCTCCTGGGGGGGGCCGAGCAGTACTTC. This codes for CASSLLGGAEQYF.

The chain combines TRBV9 with TRBJ1-1; maybe TRBD1 (6 bases). The V gene lost 4 bases and the J gene lost 1 base, with 14 bases spanning the gap. The germline V gene encodes CDR1 SGDLS and CDR2 YYNGEE. The CDR3 consists of 15 residues. CDR3 DNA sequence: TGTGCCAGCAGCCCCGACCCACAGGGGAACACTGAAGCTTTCTTT. Translated, it gives CASSPDPQGNTEAFF.

This clone showed up just a few times. The chain joins TRBV7-8 to TRBJ1-1; 8 bases fit TRBD1. This CDR3 has 15 residues. J gave up 5 bases and V 4 bases, and 9 bases lay outside the gene matches. Germline assignment: CDR1 SGHVS and CDR2 FQNEAQ. CDR3 residues: CASSSYRGSGTEAFF. CDR3 nucleotide sequence: TGTGCCAGCAGCTCCTACAGGGGGTCGGGGACTGAAGCTTTCTTT.

There are a few counts of this clone. The rearrangement joins TRBV6-5 to TRBJ2-3, with D tentatively TRBD2 (5 bases). This CDR3 spans 15 amino acids. The germline V gene has CDR1 MNHEY and CDR2 SVGAGI. Trimming pared 3 bases from V and 3 bases from J, leaving 13 bases between. The CDR3 DNA reads TGTGCCAGCAGTTATCAACTAGACCCTACAGATACGCAGTATTTT. It specifies CASSYQLDPTDTQYF.

This clone was detected many times. The V call is TRBV11-2, the J call TRBJ2-1, with 8 nucleotides matching TRBD2. V lost 5 bases to trimming and J lost 13 bases; unmatched junction nucleotides: 4. This CDR3 is built from 11 residues. In germline, CDR1 is SGHAT, CDR2 FQNNGV. The CDR3 loop reads CASSRTSSQFF. For the CDR3, the DNA is TGTGCCAGCAGCCGGACTAGCTCTCAGTTCTTC.

Written as DNA, the CDR3 is TGTGCCAGCTCACCCTCGGGCGGGAACTATGGCTACACCTTC. It codes for CASSPSGGNYGYTF. This chain uses TRBV18 with TRBJ1-2; D is uncertain. Between the trimmed V and J ends, which lost 3 bases and 2 bases, there was a span of 10 bases. The CDR3 sequence is 14 residues long. CDR1 is KGHSH, CDR2 LQKENI, per germline.

The chain links TRBV14 to TRBJ1-1; unclear D gene. Trimming cost V 2 bases and J 1 base, with 11 bases left between them. Germline CDR1 and CDR2: SGHDN and FVKESK. The length of the CDR3 is 15 residues. This chain's CDR3 is CASSQILRSNTEAFF. CDR3 nucleotides: TGTGCCAGCAGCCAAATTCTTAGATCGAACACTGAAGCTTTCTTT.

The chain combines TRBV11-2 with TRBJ2-7, with D maybe TRBD1 (5 bases). Germline-derived CDR1 and CDR2 are SGHAT and FQNNGV. The V gene lost 1 base and the J gene lost 6 bases, with 16 bases spanning the gap. The CDR3 has 15 amino acids. The CDR3 reads CASSLAWGQFSEQYF. The CDR3 region has the DNA TGTGCCAGCAGCTTAGCGTGGGGCCAGTTCTCCGAGCAGTACTTC.

This clone showed up just a few times. V is TRBV20-1 and J is TRBJ2-1, with D perhaps matching TRBD1 (6 bases). Trimming left V 7 bases short and J 5 bases short, with 9 bases between. The germline gives CDR1 DFQATT, CDR2 SNEGSKA (reference sequence). This CDR3 is 11 amino acids long. CDR3 sequence: CSGTVNNEQFF. The CDR3 DNA reads as TGCAGTGGGACAGTTAACAATGAGCAGTTCTTC.

This clone was detected only a few times. V gene TRBV7-7 combines with J gene TRBJ1-1; no clear D gene. V gave up 5 bases and J gave up 0 bases, with 16 bases separating them. The CDR3 runs 16 residues. CDR1 is SSHAT, CDR2 FNYEAQ, per germline (reference sequence). The CDR3: CASSPVARWMNTEAFF. The CDR3 DNA follows: TGTGCCAGCAGCCCGGTGGCGAGGTGGATGAACACTGAAGCTTTCTTT. Based on the CDR3 plus reference TRBV7-7 and TRBJ1-1, the full variable domain is GAGVSQSPRYKVTKRGQDVTLRCDPISSHATLYWYQQALGQGPEFLTYFNYEAQPDKSGLPSDRFSAERPEGSISTLTIQRTEQRDSAMYRCASSPVARWMNTEAFFGQGTRLTVV.

The chain combines TRBV4-2 with TRBJ2-1; 13 nucleotides line up with TRBD2. The CDR3 contains 15 residues. The germline V gene has CDR1 LGHNA and CDR2 YNFKEQ. With 4 bases clipped from V and 7 bases from J, the junction kept 4 bases outside the gene matches. The CDR3 DNA reads as TGTGCCAGCAGCCCGGGACTAGCGGGGATGAATGAGCAGTTCTTC. Protein product: CASSPGLAGMNEQFF.

In its sample, this clone was seen a few times. V gene TRBV4-2 combines with J gene TRBJ2-5; maybe TRBD2 (5 bases). Germline CDR1 reads LGHNA; CDR2 reads YNFKEQ. The ends were cut back, 5 bases at V and 4 bases at J, with 14 bases in the middle. The length of the CDR3 is 14 residues. The CDR3 loop is CASSYGVSGETQYF. DNA of the CDR3: TGTGCCAGCAGCTACGGGGTATCGGGAGAGACCCAGTACTTC.

This chain joins TRBV18 and TRBJ1-4; D gene unclear. This CDR3 spans 14 amino acids. The germline gives CDR1 KGHSH, CDR2 LQKENI. Between the trimmed V and J ends, which lost 2 bases and 5 bases, there was a span of 9 bases. CDR3 nucleotide sequence: TGTGCCAGCTCACCAAGAGGGTCGAATGAAAAACTGTTTTTT. Amino acids: CASSPRGSNEKLFF. The entire variable domain, with the rest obtained from reference TRBV18 and TRBJ1-4, is as follows: NAGVMQNPRHLVRRRGQEARLRCSPMKGHSHVYWYRQLPEEGLKFMVYLQKENIIDESGMPKERFSAEFPKEGPSILRIQQVVRGDSAAYFCASSPRGSNEKLFFGSGTQLSVL.

This clone was counted a few times. The chain combines TRBV5-4 with TRBJ2-5; D is uncertain. Trimming left V 3 bases short and J 2 bases short, with 11 bases between. Germline CDR1 reads SGHNT; CDR2 reads YYREEE (reference sequence). The CDR3 extends over 14 amino acids. This CDR3 is CASSSLGRQETQYF. In DNA, the CDR3 is TGTGCCAGCAGCTCCCTGGGCAGGCAAGAGACCCAGTACTTC.

The J gene is TRBJ1-2, the V gene TRBV5-6; D remains unclear. Trimming cost V 0 bases and J 2 bases, with 5 bases left between them. This CDR3 region has 13 residues. Germline V CDR1 and CDR2: SGHDT, YYEEEE. This chain's CDR3 is CASSLGRNYGYTF. The CDR3, as DNA: TGTGCCAGCAGCTTGGGCAGGAACTATGGCTACACCTTC.

This rearrangement joins TRBV19 to TRBJ2-1; perhaps TRBD2 as D (6 bases). The length of the CDR3 is 14 residues. Trimming shortened V by 7 bases and J by 0 bases, and 10 bases separated the two germline ends. Per the germline V gene, CDR1 is LNHDA and CDR2 is SQIVND (reference sequence). As DNA, the CDR3 is TGTGCCAGTAACCGGGACTCCTCCTACAATGAGCAGTTCTTC. This codes for CASNRDSSYNEQFF.

The V call is TRBV9, the J call TRBJ2-2, with 9 bases fitting TRBD2. The CDR3 has 16 amino acids. The germline V gene encodes CDR1 SGDLS and CDR2 YYNGEE. V lost 0 bases and J lost 7; bases outside the gene matches: 7. The CDR3 sequence is CASSVGISGSIGELFF. CDR3 DNA sequence: TGTGCCAGCAGCGTAGGTATTAGCGGGAGTATCGGGGAGCTGTTTTTT.

V and J are TRBV20-1 and TRBJ1-2; D call uncertain. The CDR3 loop spans 11 amino acids. Germline CDR1 and CDR2: DFQATT and SNEGSKA (reference sequence). CDR3 residues: CGHSDNYGYTF. The DNA of the CDR3 is TGCGGGCACAGTGATAACTATGGCTACACCTTC.

This clone showed up just a few times. The chain is built from TRBV15 and TRBJ2-1, with D perhaps TRBD2 (5 bases). Deletions cut 1 base from V and 7 bases from J, with 8 bases between. The CDR3 is 13 residues long. CDR1 and CDR2 from the germline V gene are LNHNV and YYDKDF (reference sequence). The CDR3 sequence: CATSRGTQNEQFF. CDR3 sequence (DNA): TGTGCCACCAGCAGAGGGACTCAAAATGAGCAGTTCTTC.

The V and J genes are TRBV9 and TRBJ2-1, with D tentatively TRBD2 (7 bases). CDR3 length: 19 amino acids. V lost 1 base, J lost 9 bases, and 29 bases lay in between. Germline V gene data show CDR1 as SGDLS and CDR2 as YYNGEE. This CDR3 is CASSVSPGSLTGGGAEQFF. Here the CDR3 DNA reads TGTGCCAGCAGCGTATCCCCTGGATCCCTTACGGGTGGGGGGGCTGAGCAGTTCTTC.

This chain connects TRBV7-7 to TRBJ2-5; a possible D gene is TRBD1 (6 bases). CDR1 SSHAT and CDR2 FNYEAQ come from the germline V gene (reference sequence). The CDR3 extends over 15 amino acids. Trimming cost V 5 bases and J 2 bases, with 15 bases left between them. CDR3 in amino acids: CASSLNPQGQETQYF. In nucleotides, the CDR3 is TGTGCCAGCAGCCTTAACCCACAGGGTCAAGAGACCCAGTACTTC.

The chain joins TRBV20-1 to TRBJ2-3; 9 positions agree with TRBD1. CDR1 and CDR2 from the germline V gene are DFQATT and SNEGSKA (reference sequence). This CDR3 has 10 residues. The CDR3 sequence: CGTGTDTQYF. The CDR3 DNA sequence: TGCGGGACAGGGACAGATACGCAGTATTTT.